This T cell receptor beta chain was identified in a study of OX40 agonist ivuxolimab in advanced cancers. This CDR3 is 16 amino acids long. The germline V and J ends were trimmed by 5 bases and 5 bases, with 21 bases remaining between them. Looked up from germline, CDR1 is SGHTA and CDR2 is FQGTGA. Data came from immunoSEQ multiplex PCR; TCRdb stores just in-frame clones and leaves some out. The repertoire holds approximately 82,000 clones, more than 70% seen once, with less than 2.5% in the top ten. The chain carries TRBV7-3 and TRBJ1-1; TRBD1 might be the D (6 bases). The sequencing used CD4+ or CD8+ T cells sorted from blood, collected in a trial of the OX40 agonist ivuxolimab. The sequence derives from an adult with an advanced solid tumor such as melanoma, head and neck, liver or kidney cancer. Written as DNA, the CDR3 is TGTGCCAGCAGCCCCTCGGGGGGCGTAGGGGGGACTGAAGCTTTCTTT. Translated, it gives CASSPSGGVGGTEAFF.